The 19 T cell receptor beta chains presented below share a single source sample, sequenced in a study of T cell clones after liver transplantation. Method: immunoSEQ multiplex PCR; TCRdb's copy keeps in-frame clones and lacks some. The sample records more than 100,000 clones, around 84% being singletons. The sequences come from CD4+ T cells from blood, collected around 50 months after liver transplant. The source is a human patient who received a liver transplant. The graft donor may have given rise to some T cells.

This clone came up a few times. The J gene is TRBJ2-7, the V gene TRBV19, with TRBD2 matching 9 bases. V was clipped by 6 bases and J by 4 bases; unmatched bases: 10. Germline lookup yields CDR1 LNHDA and CDR2 SQIVND (reference sequence). CDR3 length equals 15 residues. The CDR3, as DNA: TGTGCCAGTAGGCCCCTGAGTAGCGGGAGTTACGAGCAGTACTTC. This codes for CASRPLSSGSYEQYF. The full variable domain, in which reference TRBV19 and TRBJ2-7 provide the parts outside the CDR3, is DGGITQSPKYLFRKEGQNVTLSCEQNLNHDAMYWYRQDPGQGLRLIYYSQIVNDFQKGDIAEGYSVSREKKESFPLTVTSAQKNPTAFYLCASRPLSSGSYEQYFGPGTRLTVT.

The J gene is TRBJ1-1, the V gene TRBV5-4; D may be TRBD1 (5 bases). The V gene's germline CDR1 is SGHNT and CDR2 YYREEE (reference sequence). The ends were cut back, 3 bases at V and 1 base at J, with 16 bases in the middle. The CDR3 runs 16 residues. This CDR3 reads CASSSYDSFRNTEAFF. CDR3 coding DNA: TGTGCCAGCAGCTCTTATGACAGCTTCAGGAACACTGAAGCTTTCTTT. Full variable domain (remainder filled in from reference TRBV5-4 and TRBJ1-1): ETGVTQSPTHLIKTRGQQVTLRCSSQSGHNTVSWYQQALGQGPQFIFQYYREEENGRGNFPPRFSGLQFPNYSSELNVNALELDDSALYLCASSSYDSFRNTEAFFGQGTRLTVV.

This rearrangement joins TRBV19 to TRBJ1-5, with D perhaps matching TRBD1 (5 bases). V dropped 5 bases and J dropped 3 bases, with 17 bases sitting between them. Looked up from germline, CDR1 is LNHDA and CDR2 is SQIVND (reference sequence). The CDR3 spans 16 residues. The DNA of the CDR3 is TGTGCCAGTAGTGTCCCAGAACGGGGCCACAATCAGCCCCAGCATTTT. It codes for CASSVPERGHNQPQHF.

This sequence joins TRBV7-8 and TRBJ1-1, with TRBD1 identical over 9 bases. The CDR3 consists of 16 residues. The J segment lost 4 bases and the V segment lost 3 bases, leaving 9 bases of the junction unmatched. The germline CDR1 and CDR2 sequences are SGHVS and FQNEAQ. This chain's CDR3 is CASSLTGGFVGTEAFF. The CDR3 nucleotides read TGTGCCAGCAGCTTGACAGGGGGGTTCGTAGGCACTGAAGCTTTCTTT.

This chain connects TRBV7-8 to TRBJ2-1, with 8 bases identical to TRBD2. Per germline, CDR1 SGHVS and CDR2 FQNEAQ. The CDR3 runs 13 residues. This chain's CDR3 is CVSGVAGSQEQFF. DNA of the CDR3: TGTGTCTCGGGAGTAGCGGGATCACAAGAGCAGTTCTTC.

The chain uses TRBV6-5 and TRBJ1-5; no clear D gene. The CDR3 length is 14 residues. The germline gives CDR1 MNHEY, CDR2 SVGAGI. The ends were cut back, 2 bases at V and 1 base at J, with 6 bases in the middle. CDR3 sequence: CASSYRQSNQPQHF. DNA of the CDR3: TGTGCCAGCAGTTACCGTCAGAGCAATCAGCCCCAGCATTTT.

The genes are TRBV18 and TRBJ2-3; 11 bases match TRBD1. J was trimmed by 2 bases and V by 3 bases; bases with no gene match: 13. The V gene's germline CDR1 is KGHSH and CDR2 LQKENI. CDR3 length: 19 residues. The CDR3, as DNA: TGTGCCAGCTCACCCATTCCGGGACAGGGGGTTCGGAACACAGATACGCAGTATTTT. Residues: CASSPIPGQGVRNTDTQYF.

This rearrangement joins TRBV19 to TRBJ2-5; D might be TRBD1 (6 bases). V shed 5 bases and J shed 2 bases, with 6 bases lying between them. CDR1 LNHDA and CDR2 SQIVND come from the germline V gene (reference sequence). The CDR3 loop spans 12 amino acids. In DNA, the CDR3 is TGTGCCAGTAGTCAGGGGCAAGAGACCCAGTACTTC. This encodes CASSQGQETQYF.

The V and J genes are TRBV27 and TRBJ2-1, with TRBD2 matching 13 bases. CDR1 and CDR2 from the germline V gene are MNHEY and SMNVEV (reference sequence). Trimming took 4 bases from V and 8 from J; bases not matched to a gene: 8. The CDR3 totals 16 residues. CDR3 in amino acids: CASSSPGLAGSDEQFF. The CDR3, as DNA: TGTGCCAGCAGTTCCCCGGGACTAGCGGGAAGCGATGAGCAGTTCTTC.

The chain recombines TRBV19 with TRBJ1-4, with D maybe TRBD1 (6 bases). Trimming left V 6 bases short and J 3 bases short, with 17 bases between. The CDR3 is 16 residues long. Germline-derived CDR1 and CDR2 are LNHDA and SQIVND (reference sequence). DNA for the CDR3: TGTGCCAGTAGGGCTGGGGGCGTAGGATCTAATGAAAAACTGTTTTTT. It codes for CASRAGGVGSNEKLFF.

The chain couples TRBV13 to TRBJ2-2; the D gene is possibly TRBD2 (6 bases). The CDR3 loop spans 15 amino acids. Germline CDR1 PRHDT, CDR2 FYEKMQ (reference sequence). Trimming removed 3 bases at V and 1 base at J, with 9 bases between. The CDR3 loop reads CASSFWRENTGELFF. The CDR3 nucleotides read TGTGCCAGCAGCTTCTGGCGGGAGAACACCGGGGAGCTGTTTTTT.

The CDR3 DNA reads as TGTGCCAGCAGTGAAGCTTTAGGACTGCGGGGTCACACTGAAGCTTTCTTT. Translated: CASSEALGLRGHTEAFF. V and J are TRBV6-1 and TRBJ1-1; D is unresolved. V dropped 0 bases and J dropped 3 bases, with 17 bases sitting between them. Per germline, CDR1 MNHNS and CDR2 SASEGT. This CDR3 has 17 residues.

This chain connects TRBV5-1 to TRBJ2-3; 7 bases map to TRBD1. There are 14 residues in the CDR3. Trimming removed 4 bases from V and 4 bases from J; junction bases left unmatched: 6. Per germline, CDR1 SGHRS and CDR2 YFSETQ. CDR3 coding DNA: TGCGCCAGCAGCCGGGACAGAGCTTCAGATACGCAGTATTTT. As protein: CASSRDRASDTQYF.

This sequence joins TRBV19 and TRBJ1-2; 7 nucleotides agree with TRBD1. Per germline, CDR1 LNHDA and CDR2 SQIVND (reference sequence). The CDR3 contains 14 residues. Trimming cost V 5 bases and J 4 bases; bases outside gene matches: 7. The DNA of the CDR3 is TGTGCCAGTAGTTCTCCGGGACAGTCCTATGGCTACACCTTC. Its translation: CASSSPGQSYGYTF.

This clone was seen only once. The rearrangement links TRBV7-8 to TRBJ2-3, with 8 bases matching TRBD2. The germline V gene encodes CDR1 SGHVS and CDR2 FQNEAQ. J lost 2 bases, V lost 5 bases, and 6 bases had no gene match. The CDR3 has 15 residues. The CDR3 reads CASSPAGDYTDTQYF. The CDR3 region has the DNA TGTGCCAGCAGCCCAGCGGGAGATTACACAGATACGCAGTATTTT.

The genes are TRBV5-1 and TRBJ1-2, with D uncertain. CDR1 is SGHRS, CDR2 YFSETQ, per germline. V dropped 0 bases and J dropped 6 bases, with 6 bases sitting between them. The CDR3 has 12 residues. CDR3 amino acids: CASSLDFDGYTF. The CDR3 DNA reads TGCGCCAGCAGCTTGGATTTCGATGGCTACACCTTC.

This rearrangement joins TRBV27 to TRBJ2-2; TRBD1 aligns across 8 bases. CDR1 and CDR2 from the germline V gene are MNHEY and SMNVEV (reference sequence). V lost 8 bases and J lost 5; bases outside the gene matches: 10. This CDR3 spans 15 amino acids. The CDR3 here is CASQRTGRLTGELFF. The CDR3, as DNA: TGTGCCAGCCAAAGGACAGGGAGACTAACCGGGGAGCTGTTTTTT.

This clone showed up just once. The chain carries TRBV7-2 and TRBJ1-4, with D maybe TRBD1 (5 bases). Germline loops: CDR1 SGHTA, CDR2 FQGNSA. This CDR3 has 16 amino acids. Trimming took off 5 bases at V and 8 bases at J, with 21 bases between the two ends. The CDR3 sequence is CASSRTGTMGSEKLFF. CDR3 DNA: TGTGCCAGCAGCCGGACCGGGACTATGGGATCGGAAAAACTGTTTTTT.

V usage is TRBV30 and J usage is TRBJ2-7; the D gene is possibly TRBD1 (5 bases). Trimming left V 5 bases short and J 0 bases short, with 11 bases between. The CDR3 sequence is 13 residues long. Looked up from germline, CDR1 is GTSNPN and CDR2 is SVGIG (reference sequence). The CDR3 nucleotides are TGTGCCTGGGGCAGACAGTTCTCCTACGAGCAGTACTTC. It codes for CAWGRQFSYEQYF.